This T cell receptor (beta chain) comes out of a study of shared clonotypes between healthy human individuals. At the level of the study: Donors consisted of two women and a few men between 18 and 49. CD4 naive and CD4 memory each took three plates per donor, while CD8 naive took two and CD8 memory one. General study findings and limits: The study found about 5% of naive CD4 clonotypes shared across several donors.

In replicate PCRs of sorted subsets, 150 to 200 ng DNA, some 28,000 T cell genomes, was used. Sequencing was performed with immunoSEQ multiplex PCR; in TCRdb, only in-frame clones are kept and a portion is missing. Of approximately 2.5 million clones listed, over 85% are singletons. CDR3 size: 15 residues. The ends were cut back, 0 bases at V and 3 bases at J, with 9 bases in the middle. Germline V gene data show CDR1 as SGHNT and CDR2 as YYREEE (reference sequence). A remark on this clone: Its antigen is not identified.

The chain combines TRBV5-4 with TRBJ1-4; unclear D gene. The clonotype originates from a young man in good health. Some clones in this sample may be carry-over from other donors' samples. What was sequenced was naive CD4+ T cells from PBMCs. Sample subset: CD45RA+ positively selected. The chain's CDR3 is CASSLVGSSNEKLFF. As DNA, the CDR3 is TGTGCCAGCAGCTTGGTTGGCTCTTCTAATGAAAAACTGTTTTTT.